This T cell receptor beta chain was obtained from a study of cytomegalovirus exposure and HLA in healthy donors (dated by TCRdb to the late 2010s). Study-wide context: In an earlier analysis of 587 of the donors, less than 350 Gb of sequence data and 120 million or so unique TCR beta sequences from about 190 million T cells were reported. Because of strong linkage in the cohort, roughly five DR-DQ haplotypes were treated as single units for association and clustering. A later analysis re-examined previously published TCR beta repertoires from around 670 donors and added high-resolution HLA genotyping to investigate patterns of TCR occurrence. The study aimed to test whether cataloging public T cell receptors could reveal signatures of past pathogen exposure. The study profiled the T cell repertoires of 500 to 800 subjects by immunosequencing and related them to cytomegalovirus serostatus. In addition to the first cohort of 666 subjects, a separate validation cohort of 120 different subjects was used. In an earlier analysis of several hundred of the donors, high-throughput TCR beta sequencing was used to judge whether each TCR beta V gene segment behaved as functional or pseudogenic. The later analysis used no new phenotypic data to find candidate immune exposures, relying instead on TCR beta sequences and their occurrence across donors. The number of donors typed differed by locus, with about 629-640 for A, B, C, DRB1 and DQB1, over 500 for DQA1, over 600 for DPA1, and over 400 for DPB1. An early release that covered approximately 600 HLA-typed donors contained around 300 gigabases of sequencing data and 75 million to 100 million unique TCR sequences. In a later genetic analysis, genome-wide SNP genotypes for about three fifths of the roughly 670 donors were used, and that subset was treated as a discovery cohort. Of the approximately 400 genotyped donors, 80% to 90% were placed in the genetic ancestry cluster associated with self-reported Caucasian donors. High-throughput TCR immunosequencing, statistical association of individual TCRs with disease status, and machine learning were combined to predict cytomegalovirus infection status. Donor age, sex, ethnicity and CMV serostatus were collected together with the repertoire data. Among over 350 genotyped donors of the cohort, an average of roughly 240,000 unique TCR beta nucleotide sequences were sequenced per donor, roughly 20% of them non-productive. Every discovery cohort repertoire had been produced on one sequencing platform. Class I and class II HLA loci were covered by the typing at four-digit resolution. The full study reports these points: For the cohort, immune exposure information was limited to CMV serostatus. In this cohort, only TCR beta chains were sequenced, and detectable features were limited by the absence of alpha or paired-chain data. Most CMV-associated TCR beta chains appeared to be HLA-restricted in a later analysis, and the HLA associations seemed to be driven largely by CMV exposure. A further reported finding was that TCR beta sequences accurately predicted the HLA-A and HLA-B alleles for most subjects in the first cohort. In the study, 150 to 200 TCR beta chains were listed as associated with cytomegalovirus. Linkage disequilibrium might explain the correlated functional status among segregating V segments, but an unknown experimental factor could not be excluded. A later genetic analysis associated a missense DCLRE1C variant with V-gene and J-gene trimming of TCR beta chains, and an independent cohort replicated the association. The earlier analysis of nearly 600 of the donors excluded seventeen rarely observed V segments, including chromosome 9 orphons, because counts were too low. In a later genetic analysis, fewer N-insertions in productive TCRs were reported among donors in an Asian-associated ancestry cluster than the approximately 670-donor mean. While some public TCRs were present in many individuals, most TCR sequences turned up only very rarely across donors. According to the authors, the approach could potentially be generalized to other disease states and immunological phenotypes. In both the original and validation cohorts, the classifier was reported to diagnose cytomegalovirus status with high specificity and sensitivity. The sequencing pipeline was judged likely to have produced a cluster of highly shared sequence variants as a technical artifact. Because the 87-base-pair reads could not distinguish some IMGT-functional V segments, including TRBV6-2 and TRBV6-3, those segments were excluded. Broadly in line with IMGT annotations, most TCR beta V segments showed up in productive rearrangements about 87% or about 30% of the time in an earlier analysis of approximately 640 of the donors. In a later analysis, HLA-associated TCR beta chains showed more clonal expansion and lower generation probabilities than non-associated chains that were equally common. Assigning TCR associations to individual alleles was difficult when HLA alleles, especially DR and DQ, strongly co-occurred. A few of the identified cytomegalovirus-associated TCR beta chains were confirmed in vitro to be specific for cytomegalovirus antigens. Specific HLA alleles were associated with 16,951 TCR beta sequences at a false discovery rate of 0.05 in a later analysis. A later analysis found that TCR association rates varied across HLA loci, with DRB1 alleles showing the most associated TCRs and HLA-C alleles the fewest. Presence/absence analyses assumed roughly uniform sequencing depth across donors, an assumption that may not hold. Because some donors lacked HLA typing at each locus, the association tests relied only on the typed subset. Several of the top co-occurrence clusters appeared to be linked to parvovirus B19, influenza, CMV and Epstein-Barr virus, according to a later analysis.

As to this clone: Its antigen target is currently unknown.

The cohort consisted of 600 to 700 healthy bone marrow donors. At the time of sampling, every cohort member was nominally healthy, though immune exposures that went unrecorded were likely present. The donor was CMV seropositive and belonged to the group of over 250 seropositive cohort members. Each donor provided a peripheral blood sample, and peripheral blood mononuclear cells were used for TCR beta sequencing. Genomic DNA was extracted from the blood cell samples with the Qiagen DNeasy Blood Extraction Kit. The CDR3 spans 14 residues, from the cysteine through the phenylalanine. Only CDR3 DNA remains: 42 bases, in frame from the first base. CDR1 and CDR2 (MNHNS, SASEGT) derive from the germline V gene. Trimming takes 5 bases off V and 7 bases off J; junction bases not matched to a gene: 7. The library was built by means of the immunoSEQ multiplex PCR assay. A mixture of 60 forward primers for TCR Vbeta segments and 13 reverse primers for TCR Jbeta segments was used in the multiplex PCR. A multiplex PCR assay on genomic DNA amplified the CDR3 region of rearranged TCR beta genes. The Illumina HiSeq System was used to sequence the amplified TCR beta libraries as 87-base-pair reads. Per the authors' processing: A later analysis counted tens of millions of unique TCR beta chains across the roughly 700 repertoires, and roughly 9.9 million of these chains were shared by at least two donors. Raw reads were error-corrected and collapsed into unique sequences by a nearest-neighbor algorithm in which closely related sequences were merged to remove PCR and sequencing errors. V, D and J gene segments were assigned by aligning CDR3 sequences to IMGT reference sequences. Each retained sequence needed at least a six-nucleotide match to both a V gene segment and a J gene segment. A rearrangement counted as productive if the CDR3 had no stop codons and remained in frame with V and J, and every other rearrangement counted as non-productive. Following IMGT convention, CDR3 was defined as the stretch from the second conserved V-encoded cysteine to the conserved J-encoded phenylalanine. The earlier analysis of 500 to 600 of the donors excluded sequences that lacked an unambiguous match to a single V gene segment. An earlier analysis of fewer than 650 of the donors classified V segments as functional when productive rearrangements were above 56.7% and as segregating when the standard deviation between donors was above 5%. A statistical classification framework was developed to diagnose cytomegalovirus status using the catalog of TCR beta chain sequences. V and J gene assignment, in a later analysis, came from comparing TCR nucleotide sequences with IMGT/GENE-DB human TR gene sequences. A later analysis assigned CDR3 sequences and most-parsimonious VDJ recombination scenarios with the TCRdist pipeline. In a later analysis, every TCR beta chain was defined by the combination of its CDR3 amino acid sequence and its V-gene family, and reads without a unique V-gene family were dropped. In a later analysis, fewer than 650 highly shared, low-generation-probability nucleotide sequences were removed to address suspected cross-contamination and a sequencing artifact. In a later analysis, a clonal expansion index for each public chain was calculated from normalized within-repertoire ranks of inferred template counts. A later analysis computed generation probabilities with a VDJ recombination model fitted to out-of-frame rearrangements, and checked the results against IGoR. In a later analysis, hypergeometric tests were used to score TCR-TCR, TCR-HLA and TCR-CMV co-occurrence, with a repertoire-size bias correction applied to TCR pairs. A later analysis estimated false discovery rates by permuting HLA or CMV assignments 20 times. In a later analysis, co-occurring TCRs were grouped using DBSCAN, with TCRdist sequence similarity added in when clustering inside HLA-allele-positive subsets. Repertoires with fewer than 30,000 or more than 120,000 public chains, plus five repertoires with anomalous nucleotide sharing, were excluded from co-occurrence clustering. TCRdb obtained this table from immuneACCESS and retained in-frame rearrangements with V and J assigned. These tables miss some clones; where compared with another copy, unresolved V genes account for less than half of the shortfall, and the remainder is unexplained. From that table come the V and J calls and clone size; the DNA was used to work out D and trimming. The sample table on file contains around 140,000 clones. The top ten hold roughly 1.7% of the sample.

The chain is made from TRBV6-1 and TRBJ1-3, with 8 bases aligning to TRBD1. The specimen sequenced was PBMCs. The receptor was derived from a woman in her forties in good health and CMV-seropositive. The CDR3 corresponds to CASSLDRDGNTIYF. The sequenced DNA is TGTGCCAGCAGTTTGGACAGGGACGGGAACACCATATATTTT.